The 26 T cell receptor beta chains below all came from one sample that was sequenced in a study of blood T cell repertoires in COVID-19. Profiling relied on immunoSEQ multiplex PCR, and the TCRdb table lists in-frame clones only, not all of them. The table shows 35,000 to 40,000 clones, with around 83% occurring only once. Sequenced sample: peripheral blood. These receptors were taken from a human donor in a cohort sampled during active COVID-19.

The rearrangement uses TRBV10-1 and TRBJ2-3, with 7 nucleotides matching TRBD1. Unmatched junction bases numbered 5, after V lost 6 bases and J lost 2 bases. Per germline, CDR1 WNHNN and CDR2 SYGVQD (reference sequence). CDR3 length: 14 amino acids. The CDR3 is CASSHRGPTDTQYF. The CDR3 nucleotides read TGCGCCAGCAGCCACAGGGGACCCACAGATACGCAGTATTTT.

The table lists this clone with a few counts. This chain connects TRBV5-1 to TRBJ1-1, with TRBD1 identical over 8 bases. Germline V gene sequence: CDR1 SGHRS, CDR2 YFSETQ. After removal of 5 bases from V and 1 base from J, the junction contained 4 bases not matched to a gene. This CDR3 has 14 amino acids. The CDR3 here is CASRRTGSNTEAFF. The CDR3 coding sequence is TGCGCCAGCAGGCGGACAGGGTCGAACACTGAAGCTTTCTTT. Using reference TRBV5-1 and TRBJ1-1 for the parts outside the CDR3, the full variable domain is KAGVTQTPRYLIKTRGQQVTLSCSPISGHRSVSWYQQTPGQGLQFLFEYFSETQRNKGNFPGRFSGRQFSNSRSEMNVSTLELGDSALYLCASRRTGSNTEAFFGQGTRLTVV.

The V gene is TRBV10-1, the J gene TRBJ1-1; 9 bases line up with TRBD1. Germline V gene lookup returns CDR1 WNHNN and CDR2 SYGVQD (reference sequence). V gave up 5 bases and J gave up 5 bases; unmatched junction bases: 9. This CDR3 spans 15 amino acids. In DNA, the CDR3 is TGCGCCAGCAGTTTGACAGGGGGTCTGTGGACTGAAGCTTTCTTT. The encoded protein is CASSLTGGLWTEAFF.

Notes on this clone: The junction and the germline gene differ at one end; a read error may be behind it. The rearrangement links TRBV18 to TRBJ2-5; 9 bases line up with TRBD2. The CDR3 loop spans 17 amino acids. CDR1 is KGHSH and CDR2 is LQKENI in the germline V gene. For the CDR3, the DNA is TGTGCCAGCTCACCATCCCCCTCGACTAGCGGAAAAGAGGCCCAGTACTTC. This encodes CASSPSPSTSGKEAQYF.

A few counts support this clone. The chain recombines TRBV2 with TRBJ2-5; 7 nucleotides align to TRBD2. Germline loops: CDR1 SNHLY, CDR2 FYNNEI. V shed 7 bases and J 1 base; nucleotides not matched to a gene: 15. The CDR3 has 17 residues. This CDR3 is CASIPRGLAGTQETQYF. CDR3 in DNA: TGTGCCAGCATTCCGCGGGGGTTAGCGGGTACCCAAGAGACCCAGTACTTC.

This chain's CDR3 is CSVEPRRTGAEAFF. CDR3 nucleotides: TGCAGCGTTGAACCGCGCCGTACGGGGGCTGAAGCTTTCTTT. V gene TRBV29-1 combines with J gene TRBJ1-1; D possibly corresponds to TRBD1 (5 bases). The V gene's germline CDR1 is SQVTM and CDR2 ANQGSEA. CDR3 length: 14 residues. Trimming removed 2 bases at V and 6 bases at J, with 16 bases between.

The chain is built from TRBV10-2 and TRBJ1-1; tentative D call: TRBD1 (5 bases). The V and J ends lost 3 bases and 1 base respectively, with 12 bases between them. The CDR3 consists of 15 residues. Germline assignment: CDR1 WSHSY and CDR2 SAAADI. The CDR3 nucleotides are TGCGCCAGCAGTGATCCAGGGTCAGGGAACACTGAAGCTTTCTTT. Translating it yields CASSDPGSGNTEAFF.

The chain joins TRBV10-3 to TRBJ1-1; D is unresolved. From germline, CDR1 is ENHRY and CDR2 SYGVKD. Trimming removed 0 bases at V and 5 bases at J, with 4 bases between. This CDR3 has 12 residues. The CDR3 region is CAISESMTEAFF. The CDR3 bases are TGTGCCATCAGTGAGTCTATGACTGAAGCTTTCTTT.

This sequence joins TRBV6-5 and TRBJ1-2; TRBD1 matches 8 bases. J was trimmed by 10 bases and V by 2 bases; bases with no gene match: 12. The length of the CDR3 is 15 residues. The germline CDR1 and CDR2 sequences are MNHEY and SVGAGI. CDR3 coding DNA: TGTGCCAGCAGTTACCGGTTAGACAGGGGACCCCTCTACACCTTC. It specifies CASSYRLDRGPLYTF.

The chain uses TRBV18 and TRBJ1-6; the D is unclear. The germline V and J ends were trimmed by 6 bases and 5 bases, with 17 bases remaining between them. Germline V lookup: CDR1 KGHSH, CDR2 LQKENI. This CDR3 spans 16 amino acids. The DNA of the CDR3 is TGTGCCAGCTCCCCCGGGAGGTCGGGAGATAATTCACCCCTCCACTTT. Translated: CASSPGRSGDNSPLHF.

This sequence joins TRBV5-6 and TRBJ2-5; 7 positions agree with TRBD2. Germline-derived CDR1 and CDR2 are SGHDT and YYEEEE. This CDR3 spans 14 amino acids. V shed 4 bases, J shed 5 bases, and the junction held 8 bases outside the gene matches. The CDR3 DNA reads TGTGCCAGCAGCAGAAAAGGACTAGTCGAGACCCAGTACTTC. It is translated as CASSRKGLVETQYF.

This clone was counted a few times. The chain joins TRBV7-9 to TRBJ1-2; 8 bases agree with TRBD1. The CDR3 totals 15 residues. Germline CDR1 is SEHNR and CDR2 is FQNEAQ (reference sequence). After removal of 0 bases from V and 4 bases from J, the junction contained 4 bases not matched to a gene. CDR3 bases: TGTGCCAGCAGCTTAGCGACAGGGGCAAGCTATGGCTACACCTTC. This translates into CASSLATGASYGYTF.

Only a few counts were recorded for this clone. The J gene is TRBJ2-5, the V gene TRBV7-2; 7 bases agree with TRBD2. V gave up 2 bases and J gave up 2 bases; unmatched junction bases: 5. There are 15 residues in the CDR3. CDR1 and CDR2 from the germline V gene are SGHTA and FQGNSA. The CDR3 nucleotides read TGTGCCAGCAGCTTATGGGGGGGGGAGCAAGAGACCCAGTACTTC. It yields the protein CASSLWGGEQETQYF.

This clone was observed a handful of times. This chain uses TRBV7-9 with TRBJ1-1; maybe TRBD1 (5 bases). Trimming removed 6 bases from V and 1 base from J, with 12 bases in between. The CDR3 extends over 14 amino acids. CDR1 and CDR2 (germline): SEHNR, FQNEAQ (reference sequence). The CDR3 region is CASRKEGPNTEAFF. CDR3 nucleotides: TGTGCCAGCAGGAAGGAGGGGCCGAACACTGAAGCTTTCTTT.

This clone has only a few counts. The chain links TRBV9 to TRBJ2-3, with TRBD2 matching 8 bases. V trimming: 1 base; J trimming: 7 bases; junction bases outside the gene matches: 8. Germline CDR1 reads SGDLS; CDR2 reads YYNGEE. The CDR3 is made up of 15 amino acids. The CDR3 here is CASSVNTGGINTQYF. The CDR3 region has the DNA TGTGCCAGCAGCGTAAACACGGGGGGGATAAATACGCAGTATTTT. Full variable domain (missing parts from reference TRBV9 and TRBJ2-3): DSGVTQTPKHLITATGQRVTLRCSPRSGDLSVYWYQQSLDQGLQFLIQYYNGEERAKGNILERFSAQQFPDLHSELNLSSLELGDSALYFCASSVNTGGINTQYFGPGTRLTVL.

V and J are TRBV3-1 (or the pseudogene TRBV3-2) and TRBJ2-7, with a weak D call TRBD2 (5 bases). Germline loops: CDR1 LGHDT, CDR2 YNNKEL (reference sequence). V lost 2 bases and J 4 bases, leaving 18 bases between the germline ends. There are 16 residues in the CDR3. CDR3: CASSQRERDWTYEQYF. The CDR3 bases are TGTGCCAGCAGCCAAAGGGAGAGAGACTGGACTTACGAGCAGTACTTC.

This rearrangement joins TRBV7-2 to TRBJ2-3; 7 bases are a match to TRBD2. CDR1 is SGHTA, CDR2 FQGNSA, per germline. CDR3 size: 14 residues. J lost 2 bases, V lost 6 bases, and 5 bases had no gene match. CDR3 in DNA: TGTGCCAGCAGTACGCGGGGGAACACAGATACGCAGTATTTT. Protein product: CASSTRGNTDTQYF.

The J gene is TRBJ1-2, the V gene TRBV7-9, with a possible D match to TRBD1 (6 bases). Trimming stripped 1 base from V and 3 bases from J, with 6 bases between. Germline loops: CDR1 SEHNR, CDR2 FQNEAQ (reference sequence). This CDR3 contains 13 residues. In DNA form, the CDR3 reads TGTGCCAGCAGCTTAGGGACAGACTATGGCTACACCTTC. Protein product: CASSLGTDYGYTF.

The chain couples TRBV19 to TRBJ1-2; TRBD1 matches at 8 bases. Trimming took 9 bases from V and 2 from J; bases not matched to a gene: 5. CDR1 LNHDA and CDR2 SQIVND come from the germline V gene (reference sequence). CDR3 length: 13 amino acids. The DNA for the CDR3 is TGTGCCAGCACCGACAGGGGCAACTATGGCTACACCTTC. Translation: CASTDRGNYGYTF.

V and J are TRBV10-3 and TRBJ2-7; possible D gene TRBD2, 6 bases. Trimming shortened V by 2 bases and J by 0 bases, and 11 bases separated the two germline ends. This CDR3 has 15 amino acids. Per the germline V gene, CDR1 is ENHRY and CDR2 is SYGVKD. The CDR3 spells CAISEGGTVSYEQYF. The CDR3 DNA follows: TGTGCCATCAGTGAGGGAGGGACGGTCTCCTACGAGCAGTACTTC.

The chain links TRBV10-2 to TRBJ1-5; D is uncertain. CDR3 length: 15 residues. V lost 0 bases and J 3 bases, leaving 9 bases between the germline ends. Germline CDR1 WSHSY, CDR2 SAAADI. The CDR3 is CASSESNSHNQPQHF. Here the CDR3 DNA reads TGCGCCAGCAGTGAGTCGAATAGCCACAATCAGCCCCAGCATTTT.

The DNA for the CDR3 is TGTGCCAGCAGCCTGGCAGGGCCCAACAATGAGCAGTTCTTC. Its protein is CASSLAGPNNEQFF. The chain links TRBV7-3 to TRBJ2-1, with TRBD1 as a possible D gene (5 bases). The CDR3 loop spans 14 amino acids. Germline assignment: CDR1 SGHTA and CDR2 FQGTGA. Trimming shortened V by 5 bases and J by 5 bases, and 13 bases separated the two germline ends.

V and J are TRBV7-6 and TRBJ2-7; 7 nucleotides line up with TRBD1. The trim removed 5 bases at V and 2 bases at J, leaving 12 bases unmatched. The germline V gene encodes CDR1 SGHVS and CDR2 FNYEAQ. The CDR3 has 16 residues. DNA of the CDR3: TGTGCCAGCAGCCCGGGACAGAATGCCGCGGCCTACGAGCAGTACTTC. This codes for CASSPGQNAAAYEQYF.

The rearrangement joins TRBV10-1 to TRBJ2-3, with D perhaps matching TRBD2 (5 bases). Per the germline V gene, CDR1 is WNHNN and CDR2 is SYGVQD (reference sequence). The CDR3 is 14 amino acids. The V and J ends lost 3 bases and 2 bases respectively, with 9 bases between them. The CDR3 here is CASSDTGNTDTQYF. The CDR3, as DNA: TGCGCCAGCAGTGATACGGGGAACACAGATACGCAGTATTTT.

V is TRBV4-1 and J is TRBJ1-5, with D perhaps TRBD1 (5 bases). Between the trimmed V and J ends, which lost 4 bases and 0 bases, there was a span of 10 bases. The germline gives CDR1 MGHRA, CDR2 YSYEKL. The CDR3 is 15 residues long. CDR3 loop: CASSRQGDSNQPQHF. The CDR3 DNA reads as TGCGCCAGCAGCCGCCAAGGGGATAGCAATCAGCCCCAGCATTTT.

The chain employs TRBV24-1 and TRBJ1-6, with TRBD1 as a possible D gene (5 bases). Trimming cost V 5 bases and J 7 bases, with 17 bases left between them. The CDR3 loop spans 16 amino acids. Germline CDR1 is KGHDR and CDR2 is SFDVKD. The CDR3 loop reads CATSAGTQEPNSPLHF. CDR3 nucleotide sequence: TGTGCCACCAGTGCTGGGACTCAAGAACCGAATTCACCCCTCCACTTT.